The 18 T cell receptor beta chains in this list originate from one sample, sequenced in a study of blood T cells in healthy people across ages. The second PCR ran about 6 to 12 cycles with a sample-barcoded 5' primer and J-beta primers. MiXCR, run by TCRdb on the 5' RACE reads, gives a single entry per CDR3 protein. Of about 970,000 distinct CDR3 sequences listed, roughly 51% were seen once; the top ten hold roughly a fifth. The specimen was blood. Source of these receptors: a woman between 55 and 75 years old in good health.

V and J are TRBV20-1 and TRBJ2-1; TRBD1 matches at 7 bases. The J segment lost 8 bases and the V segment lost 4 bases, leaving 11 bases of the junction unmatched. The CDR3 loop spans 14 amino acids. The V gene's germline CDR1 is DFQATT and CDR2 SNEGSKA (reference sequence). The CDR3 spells CSAIHTGDTHEQFF. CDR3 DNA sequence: TGCAGTGCTATTCATACAGGGGACACACATGAGCAGTTCTTC.

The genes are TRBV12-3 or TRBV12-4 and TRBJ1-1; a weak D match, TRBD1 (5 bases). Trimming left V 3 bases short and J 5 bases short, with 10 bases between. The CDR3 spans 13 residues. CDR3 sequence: CASSFVGQTEAFF. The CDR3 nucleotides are TGTGCCAGCAGTTTTGTGGGGCAAACTGAAGCTTTCTTT.

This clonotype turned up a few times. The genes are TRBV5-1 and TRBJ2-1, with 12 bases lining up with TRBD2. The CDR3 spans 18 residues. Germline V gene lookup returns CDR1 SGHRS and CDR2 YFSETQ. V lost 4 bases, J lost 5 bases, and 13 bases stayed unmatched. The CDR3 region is CASSHRLNGLAGNNEQFF. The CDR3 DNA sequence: TGCGCCAGCAGCCATCGTCTAAATGGACTAGCGGGGAACAATGAGCAGTTCTTC.

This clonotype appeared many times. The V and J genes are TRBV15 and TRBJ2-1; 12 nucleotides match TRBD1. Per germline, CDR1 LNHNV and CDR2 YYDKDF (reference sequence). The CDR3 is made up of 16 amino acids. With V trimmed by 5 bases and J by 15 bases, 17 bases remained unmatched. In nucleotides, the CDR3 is TGTGCCACCAGCGACCAACGGGGACAGGGGGCTCCTGAACTGTTCTTC. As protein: CATSDQRGQGAPELFF.

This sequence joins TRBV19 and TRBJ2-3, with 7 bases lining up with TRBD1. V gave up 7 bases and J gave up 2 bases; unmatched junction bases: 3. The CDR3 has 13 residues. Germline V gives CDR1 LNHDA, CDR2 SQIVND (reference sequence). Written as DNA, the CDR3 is TGTGCCAGTACCGGGACAGTCACAGATACGCAGTATTTT. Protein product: CASTGTVTDTQYF.

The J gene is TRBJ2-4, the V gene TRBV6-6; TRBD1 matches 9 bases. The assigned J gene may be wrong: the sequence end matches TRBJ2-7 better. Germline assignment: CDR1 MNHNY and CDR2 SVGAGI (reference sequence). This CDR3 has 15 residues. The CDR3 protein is CASSYEHRGPYEQYF. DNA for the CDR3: TGTGCCAGCAGTTACGAGCACAGGGGGCCCTACGAGCAGTACTTC.

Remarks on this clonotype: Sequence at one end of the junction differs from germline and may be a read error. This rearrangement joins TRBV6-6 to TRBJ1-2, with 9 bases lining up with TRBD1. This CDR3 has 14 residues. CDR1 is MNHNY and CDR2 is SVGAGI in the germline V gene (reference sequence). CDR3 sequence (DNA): TGTGCCAGCAGGGGGGACAGGGACGGCTATGGCTACATCTTC. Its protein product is CASRGDRDGYGYIF.

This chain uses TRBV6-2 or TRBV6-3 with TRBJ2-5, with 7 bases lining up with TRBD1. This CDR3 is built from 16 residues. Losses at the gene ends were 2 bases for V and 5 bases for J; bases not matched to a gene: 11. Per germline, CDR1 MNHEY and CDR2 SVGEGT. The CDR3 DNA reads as TGTGCCAGCAGTTACGCGCTTGGGACAGCGATGGAGACCCAGTACTTC. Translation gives CASSYALGTAMETQYF.

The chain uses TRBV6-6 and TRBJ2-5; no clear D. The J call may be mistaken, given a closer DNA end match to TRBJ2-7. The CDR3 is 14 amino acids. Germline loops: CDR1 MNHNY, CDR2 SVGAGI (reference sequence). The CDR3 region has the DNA TGTGCCAGCAGCCGAGCTGAGGACGCTTACGAGCAGTACTTC. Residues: CASSRAEDAYEQYF.

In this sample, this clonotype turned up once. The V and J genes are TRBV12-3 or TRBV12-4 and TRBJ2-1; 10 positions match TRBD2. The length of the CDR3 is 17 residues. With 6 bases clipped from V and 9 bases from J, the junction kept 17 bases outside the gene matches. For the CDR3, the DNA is TGTGCCAGCAGCCCATTCACTAGCGGGGAGTTTGACGGTGAGCAGTTCTTC. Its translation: CASSPFTSGEFDGEQFF.

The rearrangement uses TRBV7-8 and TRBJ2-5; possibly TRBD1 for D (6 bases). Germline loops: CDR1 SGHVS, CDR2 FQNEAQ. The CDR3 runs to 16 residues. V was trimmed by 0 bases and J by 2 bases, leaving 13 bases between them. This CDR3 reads CASSLAYTGQQETQYF. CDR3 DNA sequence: TGTGCCAGCAGCTTAGCTTATACTGGACAGCAAGAGACCCAGTACTTC.

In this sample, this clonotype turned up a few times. This CDR3 is CASSLVRGRNEQFF. The CDR3 DNA is TGTGCCAGCAGTTTAGTGAGGGGACGGAATGAGCAGTTCTTC. The gene calls are TRBV12-3 or TRBV12-4 and TRBJ2-1; D may be TRBD1 or TRBD2 (5 bases each). Between the trimmed V and J ends, which lost 1 base and 7 bases, there was a span of 11 bases. CDR3 length: 14 amino acids.

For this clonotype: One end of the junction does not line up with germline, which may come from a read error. The CDR3 region is CASGFLAGGINDEQYF. CDR3 nucleotides: TGTGCCAGCGGTTTTCTGGCGGGAGGGATTAACGACGAGCAGTACTTC. This chain joins TRBV27 and TRBJ2-7; 9 bases line up with TRBD2. Germline V gives CDR1 MNHEY, CDR2 SMNVEV (reference sequence). This CDR3 has 16 residues.

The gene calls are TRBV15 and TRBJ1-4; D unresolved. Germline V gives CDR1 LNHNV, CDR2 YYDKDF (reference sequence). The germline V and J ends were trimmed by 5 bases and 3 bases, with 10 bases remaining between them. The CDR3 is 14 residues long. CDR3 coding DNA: TGTGCCACCAGCCCCCTTGGGCCTAATGAAAAACTGTTTTTT. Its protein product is CATSPLGPNEKLFF.

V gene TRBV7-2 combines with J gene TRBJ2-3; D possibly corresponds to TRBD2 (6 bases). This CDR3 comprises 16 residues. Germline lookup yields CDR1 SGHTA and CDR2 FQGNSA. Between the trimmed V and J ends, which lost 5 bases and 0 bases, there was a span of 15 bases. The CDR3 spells CASSVGTYQSTDTQYF. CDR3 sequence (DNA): TGTGCCAGCAGCGTCGGGACTTACCAGAGCACAGATACGCAGTATTTT.

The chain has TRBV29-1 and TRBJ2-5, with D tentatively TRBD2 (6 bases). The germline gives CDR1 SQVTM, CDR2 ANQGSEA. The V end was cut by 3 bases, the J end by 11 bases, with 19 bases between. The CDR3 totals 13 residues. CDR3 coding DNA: TGCAGCGTTGAGAAGGAGGGAGCTTACAAGCAGTACTTC. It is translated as CSVEKEGAYKQYF.

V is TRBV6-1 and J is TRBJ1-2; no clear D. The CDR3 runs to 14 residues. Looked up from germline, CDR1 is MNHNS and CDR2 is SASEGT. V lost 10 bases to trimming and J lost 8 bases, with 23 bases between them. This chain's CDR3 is CATVLDMGLGGYTF. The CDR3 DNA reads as TGTGCCACCGTCCTCGACATGGGCCTAGGGGGCTACACCTTC.

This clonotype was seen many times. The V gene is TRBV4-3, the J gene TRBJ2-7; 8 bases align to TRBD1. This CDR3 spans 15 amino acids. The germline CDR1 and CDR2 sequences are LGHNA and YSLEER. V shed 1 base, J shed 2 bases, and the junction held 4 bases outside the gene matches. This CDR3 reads CASSQVRTGTYEQYF. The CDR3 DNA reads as TGCGCCAGCAGCCAAGTACGGACAGGGACCTACGAGCAGTACTTC.